This T cell receptor (beta chain) came from a study of shared clonotypes between healthy human individuals. Study-level background: Those who served as donors were a couple of women and a few men between the ages of 18 and 49. General study findings and limits: Clonotype sharing among donors was expected to depend on sequencing depth.

Over several immunoSEQ plates, each subset's genomic DNA was distributed in even portions. Some clones are missing from TCRdb's copy, which holds only in-frame ones; the method was immunoSEQ multiplex PCR. The sample holds about 870,000 clones, over 90% seen once. Naive CD8 cells comprised CD45RO-negative, CCR7-positively selected cells, excluding terminally differentiated effector memory CD45RA+ cells. Comment on this clone: The antigen is not known.

Germline V gene lookup returns CDR1 SGDLS and CDR2 YYNGEE. The CDR3 extends over 13 amino acids. V was trimmed by 3 bases and J by 6 bases, leaving 13 bases between them. The V gene is TRBV9, the J gene TRBJ2-7; no firm D call. The receptor's source is a man aged 25-45 years in good health. Material for sequencing was naive CD8+ T cells sorted from blood. The CDR3 loop is CASSELDLGEQYF. The DNA of the CDR3 is TGTGCCAGCAGCGAGCTCGACTTGGGCGAGCAGTACTTC. The whole variable domain, remainder taken from reference TRBV9 and TRBJ2-7, is DSGVTQTPKHLITATGQRVTLRCSPRSGDLSVYWYQQSLDQGLQFLIQYYNGEERAKGNILERFSAQQFPDLHSELNLSSLELGDSALYFCASSELDLGEQYFGPGTRLTVT.